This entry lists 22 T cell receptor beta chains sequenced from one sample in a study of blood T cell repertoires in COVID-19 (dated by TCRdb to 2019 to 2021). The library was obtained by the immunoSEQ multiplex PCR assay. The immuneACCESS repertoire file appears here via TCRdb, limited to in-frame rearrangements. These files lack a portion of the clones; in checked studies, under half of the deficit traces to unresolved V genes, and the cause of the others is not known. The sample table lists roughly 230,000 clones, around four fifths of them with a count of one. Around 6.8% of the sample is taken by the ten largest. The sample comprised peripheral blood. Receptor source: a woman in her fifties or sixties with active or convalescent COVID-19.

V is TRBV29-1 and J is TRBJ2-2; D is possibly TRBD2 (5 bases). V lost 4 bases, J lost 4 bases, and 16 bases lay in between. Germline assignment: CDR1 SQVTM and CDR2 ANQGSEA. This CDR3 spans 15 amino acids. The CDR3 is CSVVVGSLSTGELFF. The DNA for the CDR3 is TGCAGCGTTGTTGTGGGGAGTCTGAGCACCGGGGAGCTGTTTTTT.

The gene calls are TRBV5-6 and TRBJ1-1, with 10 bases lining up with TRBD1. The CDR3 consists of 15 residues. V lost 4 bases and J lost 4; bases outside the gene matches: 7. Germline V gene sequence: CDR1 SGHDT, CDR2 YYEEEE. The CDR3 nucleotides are TGTGCCAGCAGCCAAAGACAGGGGGCACTCACTGAAGCTTTCTTT. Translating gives CASSQRQGALTEAFF.

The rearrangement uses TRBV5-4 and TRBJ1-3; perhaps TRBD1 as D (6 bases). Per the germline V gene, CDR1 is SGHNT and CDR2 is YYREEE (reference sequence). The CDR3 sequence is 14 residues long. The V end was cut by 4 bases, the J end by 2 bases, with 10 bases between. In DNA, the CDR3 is TGTGCCAGCAGCCGGTCAGGGGCTGGAAACACCATATATTTT. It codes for CASSRSGAGNTIYF. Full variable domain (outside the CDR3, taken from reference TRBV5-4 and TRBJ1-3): ETGVTQSPTHLIKTRGQQVTLRCSSQSGHNTVSWYQQALGQGPQFIFQYYREEENGRGNFPPRFSGLQFPNYSSELNVNALELDDSALYLCASSRSGAGNTIYFGEGSWLTVV.

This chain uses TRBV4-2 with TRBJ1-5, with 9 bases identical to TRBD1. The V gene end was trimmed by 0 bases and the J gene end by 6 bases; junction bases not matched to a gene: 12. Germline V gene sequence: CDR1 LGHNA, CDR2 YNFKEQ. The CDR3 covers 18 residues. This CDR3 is CASSQETPRDRAVQPQHF. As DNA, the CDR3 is TGTGCCAGCAGCCAAGAGACCCCCCGGGACAGGGCGGTTCAGCCCCAGCATTTT.

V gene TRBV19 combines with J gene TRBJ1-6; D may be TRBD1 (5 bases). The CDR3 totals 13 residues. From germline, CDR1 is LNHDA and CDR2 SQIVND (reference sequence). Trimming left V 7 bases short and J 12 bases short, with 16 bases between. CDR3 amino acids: CASMGEEKGPLHF. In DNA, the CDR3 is TGTGCCAGTATGGGGGAGGAGAAGGGACCCCTCCACTTT.

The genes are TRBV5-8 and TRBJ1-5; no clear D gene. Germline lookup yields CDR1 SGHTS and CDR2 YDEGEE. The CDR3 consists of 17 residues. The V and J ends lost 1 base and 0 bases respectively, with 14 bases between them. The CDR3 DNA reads TGTGCCAGCAGCTTGCTATGGTCGGGTTATAGCAATCAGCCCCAGCATTTT. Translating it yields CASSLLWSGYSNQPQHF.

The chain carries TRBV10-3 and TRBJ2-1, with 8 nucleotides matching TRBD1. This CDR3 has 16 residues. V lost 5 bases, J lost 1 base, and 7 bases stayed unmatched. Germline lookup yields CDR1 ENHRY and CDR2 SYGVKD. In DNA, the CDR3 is TGTGCCATCAGTAAGACAGGGGTGGGTTCCTACAATGAGCAGTTCTTC. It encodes CAISKTGVGSYNEQFF.

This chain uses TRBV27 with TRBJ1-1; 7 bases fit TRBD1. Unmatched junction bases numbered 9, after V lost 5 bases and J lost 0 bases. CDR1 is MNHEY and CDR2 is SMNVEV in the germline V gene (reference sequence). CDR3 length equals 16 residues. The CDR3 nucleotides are TGTGCCAGCAGTCCCTGGGACAGCGAAATGAACACTGAAGCTTTCTTT. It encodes CASSPWDSEMNTEAFF.

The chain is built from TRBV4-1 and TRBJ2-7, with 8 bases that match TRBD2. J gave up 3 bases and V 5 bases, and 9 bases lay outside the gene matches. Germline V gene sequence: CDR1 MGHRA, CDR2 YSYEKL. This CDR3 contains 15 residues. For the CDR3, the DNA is TGCGCCAGCAGCTATAGCGGGATGGGAGACTACGAGCAGTACTTC. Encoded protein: CASSYSGMGDYEQYF.

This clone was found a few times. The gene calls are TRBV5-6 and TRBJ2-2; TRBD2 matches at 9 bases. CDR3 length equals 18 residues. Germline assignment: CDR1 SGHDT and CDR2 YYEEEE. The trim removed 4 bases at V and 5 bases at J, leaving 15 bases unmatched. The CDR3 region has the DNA TGTGCCAGCAGCCTACCCGGTAGCGGGGCGGGGGGGACCGGGGAGCTGTTTTTT. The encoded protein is CASSLPGSGAGGTGELFF.

Here the CDR3 DNA reads TGTGCCAGCAGCTTAGCGCGGGATGTAGATGGCTACACCTTC. Amino acid sequence: CASSLARDVDGYTF. The chain combines TRBV11-3 with TRBJ1-2; D is undetermined. Trimming took off 1 base at V and 6 bases at J, with 12 bases between the two ends. Germline V gives CDR1 SGHNT, CDR2 YENEEA. The CDR3 sequence is 14 residues long.

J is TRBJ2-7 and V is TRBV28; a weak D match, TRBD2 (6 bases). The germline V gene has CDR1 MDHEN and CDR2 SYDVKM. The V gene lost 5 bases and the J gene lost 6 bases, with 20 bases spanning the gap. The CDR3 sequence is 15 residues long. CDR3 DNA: TGTGCCAGCAGTCCCCTTAGACTAGTTGGCGGCGAGCAGTACGTC. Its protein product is CASSPLRLVGGEQYV.

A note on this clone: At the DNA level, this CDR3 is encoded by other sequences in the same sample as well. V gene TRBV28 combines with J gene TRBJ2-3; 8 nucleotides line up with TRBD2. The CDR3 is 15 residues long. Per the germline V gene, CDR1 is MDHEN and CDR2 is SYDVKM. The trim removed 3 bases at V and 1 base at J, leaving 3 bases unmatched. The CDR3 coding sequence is TGTGCCAGCAGTTTGGTCGGGGGGGGCACAGATACGCAGTATTTT. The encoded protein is CASSLVGGGTDTQYF.

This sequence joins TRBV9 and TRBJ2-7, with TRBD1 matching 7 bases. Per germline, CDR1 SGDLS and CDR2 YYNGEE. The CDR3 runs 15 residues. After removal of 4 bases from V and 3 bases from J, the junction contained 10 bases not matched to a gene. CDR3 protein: CASSPAGTDDYEQYF. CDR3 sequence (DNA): TGTGCCAGCAGCCCAGCCGGGACAGATGACTACGAGCAGTACTTC.

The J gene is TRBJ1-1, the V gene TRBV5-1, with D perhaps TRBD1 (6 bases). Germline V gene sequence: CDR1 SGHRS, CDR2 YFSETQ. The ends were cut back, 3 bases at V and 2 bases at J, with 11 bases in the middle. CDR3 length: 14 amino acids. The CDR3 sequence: CASSSGQPNTEAFF. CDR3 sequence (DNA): TGCGCCAGCAGCTCCGGACAGCCAAACACTGAAGCTTTCTTT. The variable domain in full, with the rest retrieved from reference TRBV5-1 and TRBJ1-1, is KAGVTQTPRYLIKTRGQQVTLSCSPISGHRSVSWYQQTPGQGLQFLFEYFSETQRNKGNFPGRFSGRQFSNSRSEMNVSTLELGDSALYLCASSSGQPNTEAFFGQGTRLTVV.

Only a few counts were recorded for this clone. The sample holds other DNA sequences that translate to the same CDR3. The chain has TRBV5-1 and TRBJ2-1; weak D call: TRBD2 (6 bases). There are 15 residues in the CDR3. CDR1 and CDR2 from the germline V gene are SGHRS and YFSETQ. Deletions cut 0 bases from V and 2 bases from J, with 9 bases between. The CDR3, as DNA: TGCGCCAGCAGCTTGGCCCGGGGGACCTACAATGAGCAGTTCTTC. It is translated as CASSLARGTYNEQFF.

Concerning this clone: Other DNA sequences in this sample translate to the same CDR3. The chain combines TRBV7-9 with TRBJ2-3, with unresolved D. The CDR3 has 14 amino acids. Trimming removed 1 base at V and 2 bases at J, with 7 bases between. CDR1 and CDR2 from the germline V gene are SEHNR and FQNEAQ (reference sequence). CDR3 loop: CASSLGQPTDTQYF. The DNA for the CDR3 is TGTGCCAGCAGCTTAGGGCAACCCACAGATACGCAGTATTTT.

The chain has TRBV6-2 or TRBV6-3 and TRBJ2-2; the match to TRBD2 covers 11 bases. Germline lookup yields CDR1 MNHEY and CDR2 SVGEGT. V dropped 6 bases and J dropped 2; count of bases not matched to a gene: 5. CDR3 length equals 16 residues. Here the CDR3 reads CASSRTSGSNTGELFF. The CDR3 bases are TGTGCCAGCAGCCGAACTAGCGGGAGTAACACCGGGGAGCTGTTTTTT.

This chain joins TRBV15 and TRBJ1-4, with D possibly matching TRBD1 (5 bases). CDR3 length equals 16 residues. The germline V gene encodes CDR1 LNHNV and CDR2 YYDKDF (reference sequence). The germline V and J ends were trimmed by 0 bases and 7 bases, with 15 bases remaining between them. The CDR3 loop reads CATSRDFGGGGEKLFF. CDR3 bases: TGTGCCACCAGCAGAGATTTCGGGGGAGGTGGTGAAAAACTGTTTTTT.

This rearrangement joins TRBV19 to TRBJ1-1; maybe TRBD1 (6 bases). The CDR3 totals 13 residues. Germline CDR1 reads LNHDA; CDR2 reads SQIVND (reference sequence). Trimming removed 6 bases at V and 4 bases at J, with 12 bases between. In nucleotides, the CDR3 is TGTGCCAGTAGCCAACAGGGTGGCACTGAAGCTTTCTTT. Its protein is CASSQQGGTEAFF.

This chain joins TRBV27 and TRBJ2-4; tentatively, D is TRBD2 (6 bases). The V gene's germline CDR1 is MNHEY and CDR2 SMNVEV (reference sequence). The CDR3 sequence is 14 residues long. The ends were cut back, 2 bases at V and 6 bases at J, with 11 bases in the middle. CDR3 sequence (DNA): TGTGCCAGCAGTTTACTAGCGAGCAGAAACATTCAGTACTTC. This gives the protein CASSLLASRNIQYF.

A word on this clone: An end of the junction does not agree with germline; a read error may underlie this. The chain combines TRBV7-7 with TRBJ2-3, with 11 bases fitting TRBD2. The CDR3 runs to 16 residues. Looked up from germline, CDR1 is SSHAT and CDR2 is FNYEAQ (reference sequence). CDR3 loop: CASSLGVAGGQDTQYF. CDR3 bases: TGTGCTAGCAGCTTAGGAGTAGCGGGGGGGCAAGATACGCAGTATTTT.